These 5 T cell receptor beta chains share one sample of origin, sequenced in a study of T cell responses to AZD1222 COVID-19 vaccine. The assay was immunoSEQ multiplex PCR, and TCRdb's table has in-frame clones only and misses some. The sample lists about 130,000 clones; roughly 89% were seen once. The sample in question was peripheral blood, obtained 28 days after the second AZD1222 dose. The receptors were sampled from an adult who received the AZD1222 COVID-19 vaccine.

V gene TRBV3-1 (or the pseudogene TRBV3-2) combines with J gene TRBJ1-1; TRBD1 is a possible D gene (5 bases). V was pared by 1 base and J by 1 base, with 13 bases between. Germline V gene data show CDR1 as LGHDT and CDR2 as YNNKEL (reference sequence). The CDR3 consists of 16 residues. CDR3 sequence: CASSQAAAGKNTEAFF. The CDR3 coding sequence is TGTGCCAGCAGCCAAGCTGCCGCAGGGAAGAACACTGAAGCTTTCTTT.

The CDR3 is CASSVRSGGLAGNEQYF. CDR3 coding DNA: TGTGCCAGCAGTGTAAGGAGCGGGGGACTAGCGGGCAACGAGCAGTACTTC. The V and J genes are TRBV6-1 and TRBJ2-7, with TRBD2 identical over 12 bases. The germline V gene has CDR1 MNHNS and CDR2 SASEGT. The CDR3 totals 17 residues. J gave up 5 bases and V 4 bases, and 12 bases lay outside the gene matches.

The chain has TRBV19 and TRBJ2-2, with TRBD1 matching 7 bases. The trim removed 7 bases at V and 0 bases at J, leaving 5 bases unmatched. The CDR3 runs 15 residues. Germline V gene data show CDR1 as LNHDA and CDR2 as SQIVND (reference sequence). DNA for the CDR3: TGTGCCAGTACCAGGGACAGCGCGAACACCGGGGAGCTGTTTTTT. This encodes CASTRDSANTGELFF.

This clone has just one count. The genes are TRBV10-3 and TRBJ2-3; 10 nucleotides match TRBD2. V lost 0 bases to trimming and J lost 8 bases; unmatched junction nucleotides: 8. This CDR3 has 16 amino acids. Germline assignment: CDR1 ENHRY and CDR2 SYGVKD. This CDR3 reads CAISESNSGGPPTQYF. Written as DNA, the CDR3 is TGTGCCATCAGTGAGTCTAATAGCGGGGGGCCCCCTACGCAGTATTTT.

The chain links TRBV28 to TRBJ1-4; 8 bases align to TRBD1. The V gene's germline CDR1 is MDHEN and CDR2 SYDVKM. The J segment lost 8 bases and the V segment lost 6 bases, leaving 8 bases of the junction unmatched. This CDR3 comprises 14 residues. The CDR3 DNA follows: TGTGCCAGCAGCAGGGGACAGGTGGGCGAAAAACTGTTTTTT. Translating gives CASSRGQVGEKLFF.